The present TCR beta chain was sequenced within a study of blood T cell repertoires in COVID-19. Sequenced by immunoSEQ multiplex PCR; TCRdb stores in-frame clones only, minus some. The sample has roughly 150,000 clones; over 65% are singletons. This CDR3 comprises 14 residues. V was clipped by 6 bases and J by 6 bases; unmatched bases: 9. CDR1 is MNHEY, CDR2 SVGAGI, per germline. Sequencing was carried out using PBMCs or T cells enriched from blood (not recorded which). V and J are TRBV6-5 and TRBJ1-1; 8 positions match TRBD1. This sequence was found in a woman between 50 and 59 years old who had recovered from COVID-19. The DNA of the CDR3 is TGTGCCAGCAGCCCAGGGGGCGAAGGAGCTGAAGCTTTCTTT. Translation: CASSPGGEGAEAFF.